This T cell receptor beta chain was captured by sequencing in a study of CD8 T cells in Susac syndrome. Trimming took 4 bases from V and 7 from J; bases not matched to a gene: 6. The germline CDR1 and CDR2 sequences are MNHEY and SMNVEV (reference sequence). The CDR3 runs to 13 residues. The RNA, roughly 0.45 to 1 ug, was put through reverse transcription using random hexamers. TCRdb re-called the immunoSEQ multiplex PCR reads with MiXCR, one entry per CDR3 protein. In the table there are some 120,000 distinct CDR3 sequences, 90% to 95% of which are singletons. Sequencing of TCR beta covered CD8+ and CD4+ T cells obtained from blood. TEMRA cells were FACS-enriched, while CD8+ and CD4+ T cells were negatively isolated.

V gene TRBV27 combines with J gene TRBJ2-5, with TRBD1 matching 7 bases. Sequencing was carried out using CD8+ T cells from PBMCs. This clonotype was sampled from a human donor with multiple sclerosis. This CDR3 is CASSSRGQWTQYF. The DNA for the CDR3 is TGTGCCAGCAGTTCTAGGGGACAGTGGACCCAGTACTTC.